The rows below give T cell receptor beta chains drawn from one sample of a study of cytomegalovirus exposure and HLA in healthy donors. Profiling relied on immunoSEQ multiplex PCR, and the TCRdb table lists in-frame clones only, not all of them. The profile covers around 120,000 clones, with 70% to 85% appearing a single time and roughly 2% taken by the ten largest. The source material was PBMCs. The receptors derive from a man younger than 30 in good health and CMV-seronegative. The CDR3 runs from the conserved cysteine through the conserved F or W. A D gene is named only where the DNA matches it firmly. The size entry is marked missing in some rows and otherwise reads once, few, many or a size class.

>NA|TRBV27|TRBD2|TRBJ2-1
CASSFLTSGGYNEQFF
TGTGCCAGCAGTTTCCTGACTAGCGGGGGCTACAATGAGCAGTTCTTC
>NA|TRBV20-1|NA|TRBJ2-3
CSATGDTQYF
TGCAGTGCCACGGGGGATACGCAGTATTTT
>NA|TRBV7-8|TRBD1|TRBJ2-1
CASSPNRGRNNEQFF
TGTGCCAGCAGCCCCAACAGGGGACGAAACAATGAGCAGTTCTTC
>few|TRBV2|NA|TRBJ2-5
CASRLALQETQYF
TGTGCCAGCAGGTTAGCTTTACAAGAGACCCAGTACTTC
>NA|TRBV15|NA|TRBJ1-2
CATSRDMGELYGYTF
TGTGCCACCAGCAGAGATATGGGCGAACTCTATGGCTACACCTTC
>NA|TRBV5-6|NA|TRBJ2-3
CASSFDRSTDTQYF
TGTGCCAGCAGCTTCGACAGGTCCACAGATACGCAGTATTTT
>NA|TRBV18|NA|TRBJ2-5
CASSPVGGIETQYF
TGTGCCAGCTCACCTGTGGGCGGGATAGAGACCCAGTACTTC
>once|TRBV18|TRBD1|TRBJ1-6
CASSIDRVNSPLHF
TGTGCCAGCTCCATCGACAGGGTTAATTCACCCCTCCACTTT
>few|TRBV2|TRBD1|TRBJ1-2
CASRAGGTYGYTF
TGTGCCAGCAGAGCAGGGGGTACCTATGGCTACACCTTC
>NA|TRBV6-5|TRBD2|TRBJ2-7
CASAPGGQGRHEQYF
TGTGCCAGCGCCCCGGGAGGGCAGGGAAGGCACGAGCAGTACTTC